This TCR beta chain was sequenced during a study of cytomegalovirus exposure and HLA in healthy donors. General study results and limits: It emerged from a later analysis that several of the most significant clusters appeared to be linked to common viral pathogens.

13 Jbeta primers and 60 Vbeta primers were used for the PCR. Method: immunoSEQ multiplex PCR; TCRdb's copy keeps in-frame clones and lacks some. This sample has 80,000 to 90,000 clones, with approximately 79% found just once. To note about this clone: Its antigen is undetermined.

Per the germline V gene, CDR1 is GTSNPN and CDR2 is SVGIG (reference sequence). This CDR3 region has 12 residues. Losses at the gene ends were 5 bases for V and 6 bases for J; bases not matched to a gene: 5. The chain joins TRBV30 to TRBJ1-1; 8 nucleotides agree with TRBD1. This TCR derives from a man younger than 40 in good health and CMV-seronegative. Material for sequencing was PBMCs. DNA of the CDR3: TGTGCCTGGTCCTACAGGGGGGCTGAAGCTTTCTTT. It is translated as CAWSYRGAEAFF.